Following are 31 T cell receptor beta chains from one sample sequenced in a study of cytomegalovirus exposure and HLA in healthy donors. Vbeta (60) and Jbeta (13) primers were used in the PCR. Only in-frame clones appear in the TCRdb table, and some are missing; sequencing was by immunoSEQ multiplex PCR. The table has 130,000 to 150,000 clones, 73% seen once. The sequenced material came from PBMCs. Receptors originate from a human donor in good health.

CDR3 sequence reads: CANRCGTEAFF. The CDR3 nucleotides are TGTGCCAATAGATGCGGCACTGAAGCTTTCTTT. This sequence joins TRBV30 and TRBJ1-1, with D hard to call. Deletions cut 8 bases from V and 4 bases from J, with 11 bases between. CDR1 and CDR2 from the germline V gene are GTSNPN and SVGIG (reference sequence). The CDR3 runs 11 residues.

The rearrangement joins TRBV2 to TRBJ2-7; D is ambiguous. The germline V and J ends were trimmed by 4 bases and 2 bases, with 15 bases remaining between them. The CDR3 spans 15 residues. Germline V CDR1 and CDR2: SNHLY, FYNNEI. The CDR3 is CASSGITNRAYEQYF. The CDR3 DNA follows: TGTGCCAGCAGTGGGATCACCAACCGGGCCTACGAGCAGTACTTC.

The chain uses TRBV6-5 and TRBJ2-1; tentative D call: TRBD1 (5 bases). The CDR3 extends over 15 amino acids. Per the germline V gene, CDR1 is MNHEY and CDR2 is SVGAGI. Trimming left V 10 bases short and J 2 bases short, with 18 bases between. The CDR3 nucleotides are TGTGCCACCCACCGAGGCAGGGTCCCCTACAATGAGCAGTTCTTC. Amino acids: CATHRGRVPYNEQFF.

This CDR3 reads CASSKDRNYGYTF. The CDR3 region has the DNA TGTGCCAGCAGCAAGGACAGAAACTATGGCTACACCTTC. The V gene is TRBV2, the J gene TRBJ1-2; D perhaps matches TRBD1 (6 bases). V was clipped by 6 bases and J by 2 bases, with 10 bases between them. The CDR3 is 13 residues long. Germline CDR1 is SNHLY and CDR2 is FYNNEI.

The chain carries TRBV28 and TRBJ2-6; D is perhaps TRBD2 (7 bases). The CDR3 length is 16 residues. In germline, CDR1 is MDHEN, CDR2 SYDVKM. Trimming removed 10 bases at V and 0 bases at J, with 16 bases between. The CDR3 loop reads CATGGRDISGANVLTF. The CDR3 nucleotides read TGTGCCACCGGGGGGCGCGATATCTCTGGGGCCAACGTCCTGACTTTC.

V and J are TRBV25-1 and TRBJ1-6; 9 nucleotides align to TRBD1. The CDR3 is 17 amino acids. Germline V gene data show CDR1 as MGHDK and CDR2 as SYGVNS. The J segment lost 7 bases and the V segment lost 1 base, leaving 8 bases of the junction unmatched. The CDR3 sequence is CASSELGQGGSNSPLHF. The CDR3 coding sequence is TGTGCCAGCAGTGAATTGGGACAGGGAGGAAGCAATTCACCCCTCCACTTT.

The chain joins TRBV6-5 to TRBJ1-2; D unresolved. CDR3 size: 15 residues. Trimming shortened V by 2 bases and J by 0 bases, and 10 bases separated the two germline ends. In germline, CDR1 is MNHEY, CDR2 SVGAGI. The CDR3 DNA reads TGTGCCAGCAGTTACACGCCACTTCCTAACTATGGCTACACCTTC. It codes for CASSYTPLPNYGYTF.

The chain combines TRBV11-3 with TRBJ2-7; 7 nucleotides align to TRBD1. V trimming: 5 bases; J trimming: 7 bases; junction bases outside the gene matches: 8. This CDR3 spans 13 amino acids. Germline CDR1 and CDR2: SGHNT and YENEEA. CDR3 DNA sequence: TGTGCCAGCAGCACCCGACAGGGTTTGGAGCAGTACTTC. As protein: CASSTRQGLEQYF.

The V gene is TRBV4-2, the J gene TRBJ1-1; possibly TRBD1 for D (6 bases). V gave up 2 bases and J gave up 1 base, with 8 bases separating them. Germline V lookup: CDR1 LGHNA, CDR2 YNFKEQ. The CDR3 sequence is 14 residues long. The CDR3: CASSQQGRNTEAFF. CDR3 DNA: TGTGCCAGCAGCCAACAGGGGAGGAACACTGAAGCTTTCTTT.

The rearrangement links TRBV2 to TRBJ2-7, with D maybe TRBD1 (5 bases). The length of the CDR3 is 15 residues. In germline, CDR1 is SNHLY, CDR2 FYNNEI. The V end lost 6 bases, the J end lost 1 base, and 16 bases lay between the germline ends. The CDR3: CASSPKGAWSYEQYF. In DNA, the CDR3 is TGTGCCAGCAGCCCGAAAGGGGCCTGGTCCTACGAGCAGTACTTC.

V gene TRBV2 combines with J gene TRBJ2-1; 11 bases map to TRBD2. The CDR3 contains 16 residues. Per the germline V gene, CDR1 is SNHLY and CDR2 is FYNNEI. The V gene end was trimmed by 4 bases and the J gene end by 6 bases; junction bases not matched to a gene: 8. In DNA, the CDR3 is TGTGCCAGCAGTGTCGAGGGACTAGCGGACACCAATGAGCAGTTCTTC. Encoded protein: CASSVEGLADTNEQFF.

CDR3: CASSTGGNTIYF. In nucleotides, the CDR3 is TGTGCCAGTTCCACGGGTGGAAACACCATATATTTT. V usage is TRBV19 and J usage is TRBJ1-3, with D unresolved. This CDR3 spans 12 amino acids. Germline V gene sequence: CDR1 LNHDA, CDR2 SQIVND (reference sequence). Trimming removed 8 bases at V and 3 bases at J, with 8 bases between.

The chain links TRBV19 to TRBJ2-6, with TRBD1 as a possible D gene (6 bases). Germline CDR1 is LNHDA and CDR2 is SQIVND (reference sequence). The V end lost 5 bases, the J end lost 3 bases, and 11 bases lay between the germline ends. The CDR3 is 15 residues long. This chain's CDR3 is CASSEQGFGANVLTF. The CDR3 bases are TGTGCCAGTAGTGAGCAGGGGTTTGGGGCCAACGTCCTGACTTTC.

In its sample, this clone was seen once. The chain recombines TRBV9 with TRBJ2-1, with D possibly being TRBD2 (6 bases). V was cut by 2 bases and J by 1 base, with 10 bases left in between. The CDR3 extends over 15 amino acids. The germline CDR1 and CDR2 sequences are SGDLS and YYNGEE. CDR3 sequence reads: CASSVGGGSYNEQFF. CDR3 DNA sequence: TGTGCCAGCAGCGTGGGGGGTGGGTCCTACAATGAGCAGTTCTTC.

This clone was seen just once. This chain joins TRBV21-1 and TRBJ1-4; the table's D call TRBD1 went unverified against the DNA. TRBV21-1 is deemed a pseudogene. CDR3 length: 19 amino acids. The CDR3 region has the DNA TGTGCCAGCAGCAGCACCAAACCCCGGGACAGTGCAACTAATGAAAAACTGTTTTTT. Amino acids: CASSSTKPRDSATNEKLFF.

V gene TRBV30 combines with J gene TRBJ1-2; maybe TRBD1 (5 bases). Trimming stripped 7 bases from V and 8 bases from J, with 17 bases between. The CDR3 consists of 12 residues. CDR1 is GTSNPN, CDR2 SVGIG, per germline (reference sequence). This CDR3 is CASYFGGGGYTF. The CDR3 bases are TGTGCCTCCTATTTCGGGGGAGGAGGCTACACCTTC.

V usage is TRBV19 and J usage is TRBJ2-3; 16 positions agree with TRBD2. The CDR3 runs 18 residues. The ends lost 5 bases at V and 6 bases at J; junction bases unmatched: 11. CDR1 and CDR2 from the germline V gene are LNHDA and SQIVND (reference sequence). Written as DNA, the CDR3 is TGTGCCAGTAGTGGGGGACTAGCGGGAGGGAACGCGGTGGATACGCAGTATTTT. As protein: CASSGGLAGGNAVDTQYF.

The chain has TRBV4-1 and TRBJ1-1; 7 bases are shared with TRBD1. The CDR3 sequence is 14 residues long. The germline V gene encodes CDR1 MGHRA and CDR2 YSYEKL. The V gene end was trimmed by 4 bases and the J gene end by 11 bases; junction bases not matched to a gene: 13. CDR3 sequence (DNA): TGCGCCAGCAGCCCAGGACAGGACCAGAAGGGGGCTTTCTTT. Amino acid sequence: CASSPGQDQKGAFF.

The chain employs TRBV2 and TRBJ2-3; 9 bases agree with TRBD2. This CDR3 contains 15 residues. J lost 2 bases, V lost 4 bases, and 4 bases had no gene match. Looked up from germline, CDR1 is SNHLY and CDR2 is FYNNEI. CDR3 protein: CASSVGGGDTDTQYF. The CDR3 DNA follows: TGTGCCAGCAGTGTTGGCGGGGGGGACACAGATACGCAGTATTTT.

The chain recombines TRBV19 with TRBJ2-7, with D perhaps TRBD1 (5 bases). CDR3 length equals 14 residues. The germline V gene encodes CDR1 LNHDA and CDR2 SQIVND (reference sequence). V was shortened by 3 bases and J by 4 bases, with 13 bases between the two germline ends. DNA for the CDR3: TGTGCCAGTAGTATGAACCAGGGCCTATACGAGCAGTACTTC. Translation gives CASSMNQGLYEQYF.

This rearrangement joins TRBV5-1 to TRBJ1-2; the match to TRBD1 covers 7 bases. V dropped 3 bases and J dropped 8; count of bases not matched to a gene: 7. CDR3 length equals 13 residues. CDR1 is SGHRS, CDR2 YFSETQ, per germline. The CDR3 region is CASSSDREAGYTF. The CDR3 DNA reads as TGCGCCAGCAGCTCAGACAGGGAGGCAGGCTACACCTTC.

The chain employs TRBV5-6 and TRBJ2-7, with 13 bases identical to TRBD2. CDR1 and CDR2 from the germline V gene are SGHDT and YYEEEE. CDR3 size: 14 residues. After removal of 4 bases from V and 6 bases from J, the junction contained 4 bases not matched to a gene. The CDR3 is CASSLGLAGCEQYF. CDR3 nucleotides: TGTGCCAGCAGCCTGGGACTAGCGGGATGCGAGCAGTACTTC. The full variable domain, in which reference TRBV5-6 and TRBJ2-7 provide the parts outside the CDR3, is DAGVTQSPTHLIKTRGQQVTLRCSPKSGHDTVSWYQQALGQGPQFIFQYYEEEERQRGNFPDRFSGHQFPNYSSELNVNALLLGDSALYLCASSLGLAGCEQYFGPGTRLTVT.

This rearrangement joins TRBV5-1 to TRBJ2-1; 11 bases align to TRBD1. Germline CDR1 is SGHRS and CDR2 is YFSETQ. CDR3 size: 14 residues. J lost 6 bases, V lost 3 bases, and 2 bases had no gene match. The CDR3 bases are TGCGCCAGCAGCTGGGGACAGGGGGGCAATGAGCAGTTCTTC. Its translation is CASSWGQGGNEQFF.

This clone was counted only a few times. The rearrangement links TRBV19 to TRBJ1-2, with TRBD1 as a possible D gene (6 bases). The CDR3 extends over 14 amino acids. Germline CDR1 and CDR2: LNHDA and SQIVND (reference sequence). V was trimmed by 5 bases and J by 7 bases, leaving 17 bases between them. CDR3 DNA: TGTGCCAGTAGTTGGCCAGGGGTGGGAATTGGCTACACCTTC. Encoded protein: CASSWPGVGIGYTF.

This rearrangement joins TRBV9 to TRBJ2-3; tentatively, D is TRBD1 (6 bases). The CDR3 consists of 15 residues. V was trimmed by 2 bases and J by 0 bases, leaving 10 bases between them. The V gene's germline CDR1 is SGDLS and CDR2 YYNGEE. The CDR3, as DNA: TGTGCCAGCAGCGTGACAGGACATAGCACAGATACGCAGTATTTT. This encodes CASSVTGHSTDTQYF. Filled out from reference TRBV9 and TRBJ2-3, the complete variable domain reads DSGVTQTPKHLITATGQRVTLRCSPRSGDLSVYWYQQSLDQGLQFLIQYYNGEERAKGNILERFSAQQFPDLHSELNLSSLELGDSALYFCASSVTGHSTDTQYFGPGTRLTVL.

J is TRBJ2-7 and V is TRBV5-4; 7 nucleotides line up with TRBD2. The V segment lost 2 bases and the J segment 5 bases; nucleotides outside the gene matches: 4. The length of the CDR3 is 13 residues. Per germline, CDR1 SGHNT and CDR2 YYREEE (reference sequence). DNA for the CDR3: TGTGCCAGCAGCTTCTTCCGGGGGGACGAGCAGTACTTC. This sequence encodes CASSFFRGDEQYF.

This clone was detected once. The genes are TRBV5-4 and TRBJ1-2; D is unresolved. V was trimmed by 0 bases and J by 4 bases, leaving 10 bases between them. Germline V gives CDR1 SGHNT, CDR2 YYREEE (reference sequence). This CDR3 is built from 14 residues. DNA for the CDR3: TGTGCCAGCAGCTTGGAGGAGGGAGGCTATGGCTACACCTTC. It specifies CASSLEEGGYGYTF.

The chain links TRBV15 to TRBJ2-3, with D maybe TRBD1 (5 bases). CDR3 size: 14 residues. Germline V lookup: CDR1 LNHNV, CDR2 YYDKDF (reference sequence). With 3 bases removed from V and 0 bases from J, the gap between germline ends came to 7 bases. In nucleotides, the CDR3 is TGTGCCACCAGCAGCGGACATAGCACAGATACGCAGTATTTT. As protein: CATSSGHSTDTQYF.

The rearrangement uses TRBV18 and TRBJ2-7; D gene uncertain. V shed 3 bases and J shed 0 bases, with 9 bases lying between them. Germline V gene sequence: CDR1 KGHSH, CDR2 LQKENI. CDR3 length: 14 residues. CDR3 nucleotide sequence: TGTGCCAGCTCACCCCCTAGTGGCTCCTACGAGCAGTACTTC. Translation gives CASSPPSGSYEQYF.

The CDR3 protein is CASSPNLAGELFF. CDR3 DNA sequence: TGTGCCAGCAGCCCTAATTTGGCCGGGGAGCTGTTTTTT. This chain connects TRBV7-2 to TRBJ2-2; D ambiguous. Between the trimmed V and J ends, which lost 5 bases and 6 bases, there was a span of 10 bases. Germline V gene lookup returns CDR1 SGHTA and CDR2 FQGNSA. The CDR3 consists of 13 residues.

The J gene is TRBJ1-2, the V gene TRBV6-1; TRBD1 matches at 7 bases. The CDR3 runs 15 residues. The J segment lost 0 bases and the V segment lost 5 bases, leaving 6 bases of the junction unmatched. CDR1 and CDR2 from the germline V gene are MNHNS and SASEGT. DNA of the CDR3: TGTGCCAGCAGTCTGGACAGGAGTTCTAACTATGGCTACACCTTC. This codes for CASSLDRSSNYGYTF.